The clone carrying this TCR beta chain appeared a single time. Its antigen remains unknown. The data were taken from a study of cytomegalovirus exposure and HLA in healthy donors. Study-level points and caveats: Researchers reported in a later analysis that a missense DCLRE1C variant was tied to TCR beta V- and J-gene trimming.

The CDR3 has 16 amino acids. The V gene's germline CDR1 is MDHEN and CDR2 SYDVKM. Researchers ran the PCR with 60 Vbeta and 13 Jbeta primers. Sequencing was performed with immunoSEQ multiplex PCR; in TCRdb, only in-frame clones are kept and a portion is missing. The repertoire holds around 210,000 clones, with approximately 79% as singletons. The receptor was derived from a man aged 50 or older in good health and CMV-seronegative. The V and J genes are TRBV28 and TRBJ2-5; TRBD2 aligns across 9 bases. The DNA end is more similar to TRBJ2-7, so the J call may be wrong. The sequenced sample was PBMCs. CDR3 coding DNA: TGTGCCAGCAGTGAAACAGGGGAACTAGCGGGTTCCGAGCAGTACTTC. This translates into CASSETGELAGSEQYF.